Below are 14 T cell receptor beta chains sequenced from a single sample in a study of neurological immune-mediated disorders. One entry per CDR3 protein, called by TCRdb with MiXCR from the 5' RACE reads. The sample consists of under 100,000 distinct CDR3 sequences, around 4.7% of them appearing once. Noted time point: longitudinal time-point 3. Sequencing input: PBMCs. The receptors were sampled from a woman in her sixties or seventies with multiple sclerosis.

Ten or more counts support this clonotype. This chain joins TRBV5-1 and TRBJ1-4; D gene unclear. V lost 0 bases and J lost 2, with 2 bases in between. The CDR3 runs 13 residues. The V gene's germline CDR1 is SGHRS and CDR2 YFSETQ. CDR3 in amino acids: CASSLETNEKLFF. The CDR3, as DNA: TGCGCCAGCAGCTTGGAGACTAATGAAAAACTGTTTTTT.

This clonotype was counted ten times or more. This chain connects TRBV3-1 to TRBJ2-5; 14 positions match TRBD2. Trimming at V came to 3 bases and at J to 5 bases, leaving 2 bases not matched to a gene. The CDR3 runs to 15 residues. The germline CDR1 and CDR2 sequences are LGHDT and YNNKEL (reference sequence). CDR3 DNA: TGTGCCAGCAGCCAGGGACTAGCGGGGGTGGAGACCCAGTACTTC. Translation: CASSQGLAGVETQYF.

This clonotype was recorded at least ten times. The chain joins TRBV5-1 to TRBJ2-1; the match to TRBD2 covers 10 bases. Germline assignment: CDR1 SGHRS and CDR2 YFSETQ. The CDR3 has 16 residues. V lost 4 bases to trimming and J lost 2 bases; unmatched junction nucleotides: 6. The CDR3 loop reads CASSKQAGGPYNEQFF. CDR3 DNA: TGCGCCAGCAGCAAACAAGCGGGGGGGCCCTACAATGAGCAGTTCTTC.

The rearrangement joins TRBV5-6 to TRBJ2-1, with 10 bases that match TRBD1. The CDR3 has 18 residues. With V trimmed by 4 bases and J by 6 bases, 16 bases remained unmatched. CDR1 is SGHDT and CDR2 is YYEEEE in the germline V gene. In DNA, the CDR3 is TGTGCCAGCAGCCCGCTCGAAGCCGGGACAGGGGTTTCCAATGAGCAGTTCTTC. It specifies CASSPLEAGTGVSNEQFF.

Ten or more counts support this clonotype. CDR3: CASSLIRGNNEQFF. Here the CDR3 DNA reads TGCGCCAGCAGCTTGATCCGGGGTAACAATGAGCAGTTCTTC. This chain joins TRBV5-1 and TRBJ2-1, with D perhaps matching TRBD2 (5 bases). This CDR3 region has 14 residues. The germline gives CDR1 SGHRS, CDR2 YFSETQ. The ends were cut back, 1 base at V and 5 bases at J, with 10 bases in the middle.

This clonotype occurred many times. The chain recombines TRBV6-6 with TRBJ1-4; D is ambiguous. V lost 6 bases and J lost 7, with 6 bases in between. The CDR3 has 11 residues. Germline V gene sequence: CDR1 MNHNY, CDR2 SVGAGI (reference sequence). CDR3 region: CASRGGEKLFF. As DNA, the CDR3 is TGTGCCAGCAGGGGAGGTGAAAAACTGTTTTTT.

In its sample, this clonotype was seen many times. This rearrangement joins TRBV3-1 to TRBJ1-2; 8 nucleotides agree with TRBD1. Trimming at V came to 2 bases and at J to 2 bases, leaving 10 bases not matched to a gene. The CDR3 covers 17 residues. CDR1 and CDR2 (germline): LGHDT, YNNKEL (reference sequence). CDR3 in DNA: TGTGCCAGCAGCCAAAGTACCGGACAGGGCCCAAACTATGGCTACACCTTC. Amino acid sequence: CASSQSTGQGPNYGYTF.

This clonotype was counted at least ten times. V usage is TRBV21-1 and J usage is TRBJ1-2. TRBV21-1 has pseudogene status. This CDR3 has 12 residues. In nucleotides, the CDR3 is TGTGCCAGCGCGGAGAGACTTTGGGGCTACACCTTC. Encoded protein: CASAERLWGYTF.

This clonotype occurred many times. The rearrangement uses TRBV29-1 and TRBJ2-2, with D unresolved. CDR1 and CDR2 (germline): SQVTM, ANQGSEA. The CDR3 is made up of 13 amino acids. V was shortened by 3 bases and J by 5 bases, with 10 bases between the two germline ends. CDR3 sequence: CSVEILLTGELFF. CDR3 DNA sequence: TGCAGCGTTGAGATCTTATTAACCGGGGAGCTGTTTTTT.

This clonotype was counted at least ten times. The genes are TRBV27 and TRBJ2-7; D possibly corresponds to TRBD1 (6 bases). The ends were cut back, 1 base at V and 6 bases at J, with 25 bases in the middle. The CDR3 is 18 residues long. Looked up from germline, CDR1 is MNHEY and CDR2 is SMNVEV (reference sequence). The CDR3 nucleotides are TGTGCCAGCAGTTTATGGCAACCCAAGACCTACAGGGTTGGCGAGCAGTACTTC. Its protein product is CASSLWQPKTYRVGEQYF.

This clonotype was seen at least ten times. The gene calls are TRBV5-1 and TRBJ2-1, with 7 bases fitting TRBD1. This CDR3 has 15 amino acids. CDR1 and CDR2 (germline): SGHRS, YFSETQ. Unmatched junction bases numbered 15, after V lost 5 bases and J lost 10 bases. CDR3 region: CASSRGSTGSNEQFF. The CDR3 nucleotides read TGCGCCAGCAGTAGGGGATCGACAGGGTCTAACGAGCAGTTCTTC.

This clonotype was detected ten times or more. The CDR3 region is CASSQDWTSGGSTDTQYF. CDR3 DNA sequence: TGTGCCAGCAGCCAAGATTGGACTAGCGGGGGCTCCACAGATACGCAGTATTTT. The chain couples TRBV3-1 to TRBJ2-3; 13 nucleotides align to TRBD2. This CDR3 has 18 amino acids. CDR1 and CDR2 (germline): LGHDT, YNNKEL (reference sequence). The V segment lost 0 bases and the J segment 2 bases; nucleotides outside the gene matches: 5.

At least ten counts were recorded for this clonotype. CDR3 residues: CSARGSGAYNEQFF. CDR3 in DNA: TGCAGTGCTAGAGGTTCGGGCGCCTACAATGAGCAGTTCTTC. The J gene is TRBJ2-1, the V gene TRBV20-1; D gene uncertain. Between the trimmed V and J ends, which lost 1 base and 2 bases, there was a span of 9 bases. CDR1 DFQATT and CDR2 SNEGSKA come from the germline V gene (reference sequence). CDR3 length: 14 residues.

This clonotype occurred many times. The chain employs TRBV5-1 and TRBJ1-6; 7 nucleotides agree with TRBD1. Germline values: CDR1 SGHRS, CDR2 YFSETQ. The CDR3 totals 15 residues. With 3 bases clipped from V and 9 bases from J, the junction kept 9 bases outside the gene matches. The CDR3 DNA follows: TGCGCCAGCAGCTCACGGACAGGCTCCATTTCACCCCTCCACTTT. This sequence encodes CASSSRTGSISPLHF.